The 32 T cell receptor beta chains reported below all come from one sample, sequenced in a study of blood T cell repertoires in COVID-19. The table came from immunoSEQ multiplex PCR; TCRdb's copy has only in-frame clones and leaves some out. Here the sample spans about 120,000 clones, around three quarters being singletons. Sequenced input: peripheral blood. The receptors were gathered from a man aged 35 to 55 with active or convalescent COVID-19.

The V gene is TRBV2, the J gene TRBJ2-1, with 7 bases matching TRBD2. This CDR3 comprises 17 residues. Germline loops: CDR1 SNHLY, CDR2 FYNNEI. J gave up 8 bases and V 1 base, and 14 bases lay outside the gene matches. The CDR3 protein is CASSEGAKRDRGDEQFF. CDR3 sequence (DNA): TGTGCCAGCAGTGAAGGGGCAAAGCGGGATAGAGGGGATGAGCAGTTCTTC.

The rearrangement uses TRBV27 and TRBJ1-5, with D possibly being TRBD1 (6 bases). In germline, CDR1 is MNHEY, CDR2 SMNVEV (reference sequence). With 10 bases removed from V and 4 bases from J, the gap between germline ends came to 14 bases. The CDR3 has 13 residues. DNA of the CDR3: TGTGCCACCGGGGGGGGGCGGAATCAGCCCCAGCATTTT. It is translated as CATGGGRNQPQHF.

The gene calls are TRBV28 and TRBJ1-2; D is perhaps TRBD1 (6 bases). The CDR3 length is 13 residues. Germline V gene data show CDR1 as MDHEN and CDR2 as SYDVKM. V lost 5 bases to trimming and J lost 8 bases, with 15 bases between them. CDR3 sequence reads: CASSRGGEAGYTF. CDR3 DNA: TGTGCCAGCAGTCGCGGGGGCGAAGCCGGCTACACCTTC.

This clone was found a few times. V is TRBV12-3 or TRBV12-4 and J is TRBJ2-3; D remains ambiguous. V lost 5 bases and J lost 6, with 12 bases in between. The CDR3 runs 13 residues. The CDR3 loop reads CASSIRVVDTQYF. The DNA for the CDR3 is TGTGCCAGCAGTATCCGGGTGGTGGATACGCAGTATTTT.

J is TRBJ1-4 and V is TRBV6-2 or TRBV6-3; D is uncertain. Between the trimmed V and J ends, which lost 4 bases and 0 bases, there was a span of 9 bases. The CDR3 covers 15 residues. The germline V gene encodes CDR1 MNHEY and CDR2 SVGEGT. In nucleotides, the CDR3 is TGTGCCAGCAGTTTCCACCACTCAACTAATGAAAAACTGTTTTTT. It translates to CASSFHHSTNEKLFF.

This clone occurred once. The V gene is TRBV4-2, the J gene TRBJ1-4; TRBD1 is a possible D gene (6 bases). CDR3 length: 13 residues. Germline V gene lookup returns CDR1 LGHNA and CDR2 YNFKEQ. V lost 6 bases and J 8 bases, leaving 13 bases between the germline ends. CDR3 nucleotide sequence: TGTGCCAGCAGGCCTAGACAGGAAGAAAAACTGTTTTTT. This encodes CASRPRQEEKLFF.

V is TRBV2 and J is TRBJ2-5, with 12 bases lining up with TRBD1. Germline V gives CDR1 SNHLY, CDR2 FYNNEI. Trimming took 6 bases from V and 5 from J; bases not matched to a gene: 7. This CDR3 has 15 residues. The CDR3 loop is CASSVGTGGGETQYF. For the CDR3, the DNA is TGTGCCAGCAGCGTCGGGACAGGGGGCGGCGAGACCCAGTACTTC.

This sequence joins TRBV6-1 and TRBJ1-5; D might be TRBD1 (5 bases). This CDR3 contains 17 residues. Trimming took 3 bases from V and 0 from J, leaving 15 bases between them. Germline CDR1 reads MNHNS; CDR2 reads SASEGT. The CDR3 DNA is TGTGCCAGCAGTGACCCGACGGACATCCTTAGCAATCAGCCCCAGCATTTT. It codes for CASSDPTDILSNQPQHF.

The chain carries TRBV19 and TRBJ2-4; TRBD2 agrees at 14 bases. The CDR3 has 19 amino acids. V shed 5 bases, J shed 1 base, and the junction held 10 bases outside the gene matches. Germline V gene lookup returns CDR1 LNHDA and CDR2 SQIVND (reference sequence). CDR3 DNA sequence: TGTGCCAGTAGTCCGAGGACTAGCGGGAGGCCTGGGGCCAAAAACATTCAGTACTTC. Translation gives CASSPRTSGRPGAKNIQYF. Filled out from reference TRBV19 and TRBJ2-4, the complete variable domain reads DGGITQSPKYLFRKEGQNVTLSCEQNLNHDAMYWYRQDPGQGLRLIYYSQIVNDFQKGDIAEGYSVSREKKESFPLTVTSAQKNPTAFYLCASSPRTSGRPGAKNIQYFGAGTRLSVL.

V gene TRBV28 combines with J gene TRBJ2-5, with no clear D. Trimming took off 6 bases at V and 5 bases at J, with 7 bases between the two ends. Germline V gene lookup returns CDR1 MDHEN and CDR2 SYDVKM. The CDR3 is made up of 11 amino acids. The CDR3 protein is CASRAAETQYF. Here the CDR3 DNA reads TGTGCCAGCAGGGCCGCTGAGACCCAGTACTTC.

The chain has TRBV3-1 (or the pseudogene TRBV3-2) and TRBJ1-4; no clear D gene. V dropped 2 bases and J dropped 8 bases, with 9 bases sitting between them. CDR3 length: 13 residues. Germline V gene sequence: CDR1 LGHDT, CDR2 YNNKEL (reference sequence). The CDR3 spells CASSQRGNEKLFF. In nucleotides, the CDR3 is TGTGCCAGCAGCCAACGGGGTAACGAAAAACTGTTTTTT.

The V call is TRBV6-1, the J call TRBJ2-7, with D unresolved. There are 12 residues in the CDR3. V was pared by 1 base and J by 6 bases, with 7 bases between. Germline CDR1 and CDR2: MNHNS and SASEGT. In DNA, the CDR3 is TGTGCCAGCAGTGAAGTAAGAGGCGAGCAGTACTTC. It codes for CASSEVRGEQYF.

The CDR3 sequence is CAWTKGQGYNEQFF. The DNA for the CDR3 is TGTGCCTGGACCAAGGGACAGGGGTACAATGAGCAGTTCTTC. The V and J genes are TRBV30 and TRBJ2-1, with 10 nucleotides matching TRBD1. Unmatched junction bases numbered 4, after V lost 4 bases and J lost 4 bases. This CDR3 is 14 amino acids long. Germline-derived CDR1 and CDR2 are GTSNPN and SVGIG (reference sequence). Full variable domain (remainder filled in from reference TRBV30 and TRBJ2-1): SQTIHQWPATLVQPVGSPLSLECTVEGTSNPNLYWYRQAAGRGLQLLFYSVGIGQISSEVPQNLSASRPQDRQFILSSKKLLLSDSGFYLCAWTKGQGYNEQFFGPGTRLTVL.

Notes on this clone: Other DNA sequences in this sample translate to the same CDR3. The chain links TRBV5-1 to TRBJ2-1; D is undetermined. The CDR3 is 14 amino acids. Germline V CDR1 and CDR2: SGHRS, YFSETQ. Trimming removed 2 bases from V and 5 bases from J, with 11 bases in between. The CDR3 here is CASSFPGVNNEQFF. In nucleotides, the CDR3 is TGCGCCAGCAGCTTTCCAGGTGTCAACAATGAGCAGTTCTTC.

The CDR3 region is CASSQEFEGSSNEQFF. DNA for the CDR3: TGCGCCAGCAGCCAAGAATTCGAGGGCAGTTCCAATGAGCAGTTCTTC. J is TRBJ2-1 and V is TRBV4-3, with D possibly being TRBD2 (5 bases). V lost 0 bases and J 6 bases, leaving 15 bases between the germline ends. Per the germline V gene, CDR1 is LGHNA and CDR2 is YSLEER. The CDR3 length is 16 residues.

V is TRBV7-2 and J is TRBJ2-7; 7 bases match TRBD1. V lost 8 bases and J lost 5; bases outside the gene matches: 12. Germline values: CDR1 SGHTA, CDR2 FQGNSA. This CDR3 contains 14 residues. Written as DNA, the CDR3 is TGTGCCAGCGGACAGGTTATTCATAGCGACGAGCAGTACTTC. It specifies CASGQVIHSDEQYF.

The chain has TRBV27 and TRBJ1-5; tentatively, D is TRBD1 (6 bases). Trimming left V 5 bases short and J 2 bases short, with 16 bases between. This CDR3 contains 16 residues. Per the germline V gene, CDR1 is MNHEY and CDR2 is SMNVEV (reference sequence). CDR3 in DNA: TGTGCCAGCAGTCCTCATGCGGACAGCCGCAATCAGCCCCAGCATTTT. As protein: CASSPHADSRNQPQHF.

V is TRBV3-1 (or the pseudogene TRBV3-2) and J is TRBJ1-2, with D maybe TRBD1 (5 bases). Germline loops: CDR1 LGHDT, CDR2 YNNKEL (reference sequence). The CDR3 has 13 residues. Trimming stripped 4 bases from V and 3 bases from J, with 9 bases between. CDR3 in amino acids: CASSPRGDYGYTF. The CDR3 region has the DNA TGTGCCAGCAGCCCACGGGGGGACTATGGCTACACCTTC.

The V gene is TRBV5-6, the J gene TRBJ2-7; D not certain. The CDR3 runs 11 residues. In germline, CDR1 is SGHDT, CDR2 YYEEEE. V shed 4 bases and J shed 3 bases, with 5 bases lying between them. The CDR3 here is CASSLNYEQYF. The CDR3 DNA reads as TGTGCCAGCAGCCTTAACTACGAGCAGTACTTC.

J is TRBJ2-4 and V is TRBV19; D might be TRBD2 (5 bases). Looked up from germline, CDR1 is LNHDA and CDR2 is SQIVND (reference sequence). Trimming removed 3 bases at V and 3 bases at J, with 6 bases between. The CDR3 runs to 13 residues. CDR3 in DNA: TGTGCCAGTAGTATTGACTACAAAAACATTCAGTACTTC. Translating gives CASSIDYKNIQYF.

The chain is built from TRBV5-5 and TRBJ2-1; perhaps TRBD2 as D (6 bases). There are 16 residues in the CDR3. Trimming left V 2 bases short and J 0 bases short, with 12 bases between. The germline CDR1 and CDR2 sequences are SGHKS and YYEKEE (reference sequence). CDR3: CASSFGAGRSYNEQFF. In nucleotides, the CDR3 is TGTGCCAGCAGCTTCGGAGCGGGTCGCTCCTACAATGAGCAGTTCTTC.

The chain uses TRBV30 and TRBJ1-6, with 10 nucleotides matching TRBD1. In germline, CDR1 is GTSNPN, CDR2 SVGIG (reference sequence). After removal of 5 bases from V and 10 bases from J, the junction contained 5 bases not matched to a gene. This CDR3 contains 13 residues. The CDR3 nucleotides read TGTGCCTGGCGCCGGGACAGGGGATCACCCCTCCACTTT. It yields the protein CAWRRDRGSPLHF.

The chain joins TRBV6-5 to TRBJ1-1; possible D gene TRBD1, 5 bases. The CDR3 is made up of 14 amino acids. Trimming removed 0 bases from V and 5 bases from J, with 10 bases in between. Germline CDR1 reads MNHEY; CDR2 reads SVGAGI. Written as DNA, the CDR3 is TGTGCCAGCAGTTACTCGAACGGGGGGACTGAAGCTTTCTTT. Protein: CASSYSNGGTEAFF.

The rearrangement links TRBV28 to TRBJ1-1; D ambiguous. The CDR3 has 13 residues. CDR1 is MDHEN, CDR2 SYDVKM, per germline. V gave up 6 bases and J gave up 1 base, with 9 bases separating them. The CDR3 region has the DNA TGTGCCAGCAGCCTCCGGTGGAACACTGAAGCTTTCTTT. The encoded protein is CASSLRWNTEAFF. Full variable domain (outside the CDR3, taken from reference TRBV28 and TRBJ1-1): DVKVTQSSRYLVKRTGEKVFLECVQDMDHENMFWYRQDPGLGLRLIYFSYDVKMKEKGDIPEGYSVSREKKERFSLILESASTNQTSMYLCASSLRWNTEAFFGQGTRLTVV.

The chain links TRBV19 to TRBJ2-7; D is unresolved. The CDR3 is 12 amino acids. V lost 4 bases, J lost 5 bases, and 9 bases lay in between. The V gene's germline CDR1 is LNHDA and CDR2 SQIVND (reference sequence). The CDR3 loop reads CASSNVQNEQYF. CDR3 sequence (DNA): TGTGCCAGTAGTAATGTTCAAAACGAGCAGTACTTC. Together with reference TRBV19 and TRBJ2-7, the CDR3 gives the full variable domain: DGGITQSPKYLFRKEGQNVTLSCEQNLNHDAMYWYRQDPGQGLRLIYYSQIVNDFQKGDIAEGYSVSREKKESFPLTVTSAQKNPTAFYLCASSNVQNEQYFGPGTRLTVT.

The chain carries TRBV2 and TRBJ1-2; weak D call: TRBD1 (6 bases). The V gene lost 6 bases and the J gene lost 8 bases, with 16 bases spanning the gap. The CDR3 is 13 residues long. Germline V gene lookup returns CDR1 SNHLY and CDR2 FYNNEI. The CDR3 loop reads CASRTTGNWGYTF. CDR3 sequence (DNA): TGTGCCAGCAGAACCACAGGGAACTGGGGCTACACCTTC.

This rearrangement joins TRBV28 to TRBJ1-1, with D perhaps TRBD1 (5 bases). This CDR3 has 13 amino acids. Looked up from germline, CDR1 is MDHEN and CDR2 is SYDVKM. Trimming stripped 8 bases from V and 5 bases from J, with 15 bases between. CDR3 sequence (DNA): TGTGCCAGCGTTAGGGGCCTCGCGACTGAAGCTTTCTTT. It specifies CASVRGLATEAFF.

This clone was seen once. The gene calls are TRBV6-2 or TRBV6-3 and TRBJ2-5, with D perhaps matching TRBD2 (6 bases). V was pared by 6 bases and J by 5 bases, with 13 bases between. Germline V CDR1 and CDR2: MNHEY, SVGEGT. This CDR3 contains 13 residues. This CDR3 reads CASSRGGRETQYF. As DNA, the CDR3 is TGTGCCAGCAGCCGGGGTGGGAGGGAGACCCAGTACTTC.

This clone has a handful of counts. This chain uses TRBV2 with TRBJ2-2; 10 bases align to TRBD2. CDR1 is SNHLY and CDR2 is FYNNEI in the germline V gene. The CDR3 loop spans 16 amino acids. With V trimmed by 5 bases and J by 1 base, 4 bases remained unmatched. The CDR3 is CASSPGLAENTGELFF. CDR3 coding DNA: TGTGCCAGCAGTCCTGGACTAGCGGAGAACACCGGGGAGCTGTTTTTT.

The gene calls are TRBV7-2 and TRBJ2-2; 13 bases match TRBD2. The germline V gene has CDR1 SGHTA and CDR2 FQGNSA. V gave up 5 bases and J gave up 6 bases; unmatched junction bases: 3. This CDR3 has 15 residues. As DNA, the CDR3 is TGTGCCAGCAGCCTACTAGCGGGGGGGCCCGGGGAGCTGTTTTTT. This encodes CASSLLAGGPGELFF.

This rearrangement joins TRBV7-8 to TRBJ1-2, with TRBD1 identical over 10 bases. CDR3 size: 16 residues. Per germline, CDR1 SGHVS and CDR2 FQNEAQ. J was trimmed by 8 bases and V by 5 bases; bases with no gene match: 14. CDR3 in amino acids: CASSPTGTGDSVGYTF. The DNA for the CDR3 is TGTGCCAGCAGCCCAACCGGGACAGGGGATTCGGTCGGCTACACCTTC.

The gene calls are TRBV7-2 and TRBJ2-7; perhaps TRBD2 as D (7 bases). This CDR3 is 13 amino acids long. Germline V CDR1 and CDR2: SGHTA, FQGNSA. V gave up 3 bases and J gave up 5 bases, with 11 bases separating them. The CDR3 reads CASSFRGGDEQYF. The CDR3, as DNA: TGTGCCAGCAGCTTTAGGGGGGGTGACGAGCAGTACTTC.